This TCR beta chain derives from a study of T cell repertoires in cytomegalovirus infection. About the research overall: Public signatures in TCR beta pointed to CMV infection and matching HLA type.

MiXCR, run by TCRdb on the reads, gives a single entry per CDR3 protein. The profile covers around 450,000 distinct CDR3 sequences, with roughly a third appearing a single time and roughly 15% taken by the ten largest. In its sample, this clonotype was seen many times. V lost 2 bases and J lost 3; bases outside the gene matches: 3. The germline V gene encodes CDR1 SGHTA and CDR2 FQGNSA. The CDR3 consists of 15 residues. The sample taken for sequencing was PBMCs. The gene calls are TRBV7-2 and TRBJ1-1; 10 bases map to TRBD1. This clonotype was sampled from a human donor in good health (CMV status not recorded). Some clones in this sample may be carry-over from other donors' samples. The CDR3 sequence: CASSLWGQGYTEAFF. For the CDR3, the DNA is TGTGCCAGCAGCTTATGGGGACAGGGGTACACTGAAGCTTTCTTT.